These 5 T cell receptor beta chains came from one sample sequenced in a study of blood T cell repertoires in COVID-19. Sequencing was performed with immunoSEQ multiplex PCR; in TCRdb, only in-frame clones are kept and a portion is missing. The top ten hold around 1.5% of the sample, which has approximately 200,000 clones, around 88% seen once. The sample consisted of peripheral blood. The receptors stem from a man aged 18-30 years with active or convalescent COVID-19.

This clone was picked up one time. This chain connects TRBV19 to TRBJ2-7; D ambiguous. The CDR3 length is 12 residues. V dropped 6 bases and J dropped 4 bases, with 10 bases sitting between them. From germline, CDR1 is LNHDA and CDR2 SQIVND (reference sequence). The CDR3 coding sequence is TGTGCCAGTAGCGACACCATGTACGAGCAGTACTTC. Its translation is CASSDTMYEQYF.

The rearrangement links TRBV30 to TRBJ1-4, with a weak D call TRBD1 (6 bases). This CDR3 comprises 15 residues. Germline V CDR1 and CDR2: GTSNPN, SVGIG (reference sequence). The V end was cut by 5 bases, the J end by 8 bases, with 21 bases between. CDR3 DNA sequence: TGTGCCTGGTCGTCCCCGGGGGGGCGCGGGGAAAAACTGTTTTTT. This sequence encodes CAWSSPGGRGEKLFF.

The rearrangement links TRBV10-1 to TRBJ2-7, with 9 bases identical to TRBD1. Germline V gives CDR1 WNHNN, CDR2 SYGVQD (reference sequence). Germline trimming cut 5 bases from V and 5 bases from J; bases unmatched to any gene: 4. CDR3 size: 13 residues. The CDR3, as DNA: TGCGCCAGCAGTTTGGGGACAGGGCACGAGCAGTACTTC. Its protein product is CASSLGTGHEQYF.

The sample holds one count of this clone. V is TRBV10-2 and J is TRBJ2-5; 10 nucleotides align to TRBD1. The CDR3 is 16 residues long. After removal of 9 bases from V and 0 bases from J, the junction contained 10 bases not matched to a gene. Per the germline V gene, CDR1 is WSHSY and CDR2 is SAAADI. The CDR3 loop reads CASGTGAQTYQETQYF. In DNA form, the CDR3 reads TGCGCCAGTGGGACAGGGGCGCAAACTTACCAAGAGACCCAGTACTTC.

The J gene is TRBJ1-1, the V gene TRBV29-1; 7 bases agree with TRBD1. The CDR3 spans 14 residues. The germline gives CDR1 SQVTM, CDR2 ANQGSEA. J was trimmed by 3 bases and V by 3 bases; bases with no gene match: 7. Here the CDR3 reads CSVEYRGRDTEAFF. In DNA, the CDR3 is TGCAGCGTTGAGTACAGGGGAAGGGACACTGAAGCTTTCTTT. The complete variable domain, with remaining parts taken from reference TRBV29-1 and TRBJ1-1, reads SAVISQKPSRDICQRGTSLTIQCQVDSQVTMMFWYRQQPGQSLTLIATANQGSEATYESGFVIDKFPISRPNLTFSTLTVSNMSPEDSSIYLCSVEYRGRDTEAFFGQGTRLTVV.